The present TCR beta chain was sequenced within a study of long-term antiretroviral therapy in people with HIV (dated by TCRdb to between 2021 and 2024). Study-level background: The earliest samples were collected about a decade before the 2015 WHO recommendation for immediate ART, when ART was typically delayed until CD4 counts fell. A retrospective serial study tested whether ART initiation and durable HIV suppression were associated with changes in peripheral blood TRB repertoire composition and diversity. A total of about 190 cryopreserved PBMC samples were contributed to the cohort by 30 adults with confirmed HIV infection, with samples collected serially over a mean of approximately six years (range 1-12). Of the approximately 28 participants with HIV, ten to eleven were female. No cross-contamination during QIAcube processing turned up in test extractions that ran a monoclonal T-cell line alongside some 34 polyclonal samples.

Participants were included only if at least one PBMC sample before ART initiation and at least two post-ART samples were available. Treatment was received in the United States of America by all participants with HIV. Before DNA extraction, cryopreserved samples containing roughly 1-11 million PBMC were thawed and washed. At the time of the earliest PBMC sample, participants with HIV were aged between roughly 20 and 55 years. Each participant contributed PBMC samples from 1-4 timepoints before ART initiation and 2-8 timepoints after ART initiation, with a median of 7 samples. For every participant, serial HIV viral load, CD4+ T-cell count, ART history and demographic data were obtained. Genomic DNA was extracted from unsorted PBMC with a Qiagen kit on a QIAcube, with processing performed in batches of 12 samples. The immunoSEQ hsTCRB v3.0 assay was used at survey level resolution to sequence the TRB variable region. The targeted TRB sequencing depth was about 35,000-55,000 T-cell genomes per sample. Pooled TRB libraries were sequenced on an Illumina MiSeq with a v3 150-cycle kit. Under the source paper's analysis protocol: Repertoire analysis ran in R within a reproducible Nextflow workflow covering QC, data transformation and analysis. Custom analyses were implemented in LymphoSeq2, an R package for AIRR-Seq data exploration. A few samples that produced fewer than 5000 total TRB sequences were removed, so some 190 HIV repertoires were analyzed. Among the approximately 190 retained HIV repertoires, about 59 were collected before ART initiation and about 130 were collected after ART initiation. Repertoires were downsampled to 5000 TRB nucleotide sequences, with summary statistics averaged over 100 downsampling iterations. Only TRB sequences with CDR3 regions of at least seven amino acids were retained for analysis. Diversity was measured with a Shannon entropy-derived clonality score and the Gini coefficient. Repertoire networks linked the top 5000 CDR3 amino acid sequences whenever two sequences differed by an edit distance of one. Antigen specificity groups and MHC restriction were predicted for TRB CDR3 amino acid sequences with GLIPH2. To flag known CMV, EBV, HIV or tissue antigen associations, CDR3 amino acid sequences were matched against VDJdb and McPAS-TCR. Pre-ART, post-ART and control groups were compared with Wilcoxon signed-rank tests and Holm-Bonferroni correction. TCRdb carries this immuneACCESS record with in-frame sequences only. Its versions omit some clonotypes, under half of them owing to an unresolved V gene in the studies checked, with the rest unexplained. V and J calls and clone size are as listed in that table; D and trimming were resolved from the DNA. This sample comprises around 30,000 clones, approximately 88% of them detected only once. The ten top clones hold 4.1% of the sample.

As concerns this clone: Its antigen is not yet known. No base quality information exists; no much larger clone differs at one position.

Deletion took 2 bases off V and 2 bases off J, with a span of 12 bases between the germline ends. Inclusive of the bounding cysteine and phenylalanine, the CDR3 is 15 residues long. Only the CDR3 part of the read is kept: 45 bases, read in frame from the first base. CDR1 and CDR2 (MDHEN, SYDVKM) derive from the germline V gene. Points the paper makes about the study in general: Because pre-ART samples had limited cell numbers, profiling was done on unsorted PBMC rather than on sorted CD4+ and CD8+ T cells. Inferences about post-ART repertoire changes were limited because no data were available on ART adherence, viral resistance or therapy changes. Starting ART was linked to a significant rise in TRB diversity, yet even with long-term ART the diversity remained significantly lower than in transplant donor controls. HIV repertoires had narrower CDR3 length ranges than controls, and the network structure suggested an antigen-experienced repertoire that shifted only slightly toward naive after ART. Expanded TRB clones identified before ART initiation dominated the repertoire at all time points, although this dominance fluctuated and declined in many PLHIV after ART. Limited PBMC availability meant only the TCR beta chain was sequenced, without alpha chain pairing. The samples were dated from about 2004 to 2018, and the ART regimens that were used may be less effective than current ART regimens.

The chain was built from TRBV28 and TRBJ1-2; the D gene assignment is ambiguous. This receptor was obtained from a woman in her late teens or twenties with HIV. The sample in question was unsorted PBMCs, obtained 0.5 years after starting antiretroviral therapy. The CDR3 region reads CASSLGGSFNYGYTF. The sequence in DNA is TGTGCCAGCAGTTTAGGAGGCAGCTTCAACTATGGCTACACCTTC.